One and the same sample provided the 18 T cell receptor beta chains below, sequenced in a study of OX40 agonist ivuxolimab in advanced cancers. Assay: immunoSEQ multiplex PCR; the TCRdb copy retains only in-frame clones and omits some. The sample carries just over 20,000 clones, about 83% recorded once. Sequenced here: CD4+ or CD8+ T cells sorted from blood, sampled in a trial of the OX40 agonist ivuxolimab. The receptor set was obtained from an adult with an advanced solid tumor such as melanoma, head and neck, liver or kidney cancer.

In this sample, this clone turned up a few times. The CDR3 loop is CASSTTYEQYF. The CDR3 DNA is TGTGCCAGCAGCACCACCTACGAGCAGTACTTC. The rearrangement links TRBV5-5 to TRBJ2-7, with D unresolved. With 4 bases removed from V and 2 bases from J, the gap between germline ends came to 4 bases. This CDR3 contains 11 residues. Germline lookup yields CDR1 SGHKS and CDR2 YYEKEE (reference sequence).

By sample share, this clone is medium-sized (0.01 to 0.1%). V gene TRBV28 combines with J gene TRBJ1-5; no definite D call. CDR1 is MDHEN and CDR2 is SYDVKM in the germline V gene. This CDR3 region has 11 residues. With 6 bases removed from V and 9 bases from J, the gap between germline ends came to 9 bases. Here the CDR3 DNA reads TGTGCCAGCAGCCTTATGGGGCCCCAGCATTTT. It specifies CASSLMGPQHF.

The chain uses TRBV6-5 and TRBJ2-5; 7 bases are a match to TRBD2. Germline lookup yields CDR1 MNHEY and CDR2 SVGAGI. The CDR3 length is 15 residues. After removal of 2 bases from V and 6 bases from J, the junction contained 9 bases not matched to a gene. CDR3 nucleotides: TGTGCCAGCAGTTACGGATGGGGAGGGTTGCAGACCCAGTACTTC. Amino acid sequence: CASSYGWGGLQTQYF.

The chain joins TRBV7-6 to TRBJ2-5; tentative D call: TRBD1 (6 bases). This CDR3 is built from 14 residues. V lost 1 base and J 5 bases, leaving 11 bases between the germline ends. Germline assignment: CDR1 SGHVS and CDR2 FNYEAQ. DNA for the CDR3: TGTGCCAGCAGCTTAGACAGGGACGAGGAGACCCAGTACTTC. This encodes CASSLDRDEETQYF.

The chain recombines TRBV27 with TRBJ2-1; D not certain. This CDR3 spans 14 amino acids. The V and J ends lost 5 bases and 8 bases respectively, with 16 bases between them. Germline CDR1 and CDR2: MNHEY and SMNVEV (reference sequence). CDR3 loop: CASSLHSLRDEQFF. Written as DNA, the CDR3 is TGTGCCAGCAGTCTCCATAGCCTCCGGGATGAGCAGTTCTTC.

The CDR3 spells CASSLEEGIPEAFF. CDR3 DNA sequence: TGTGCCAGCAGCTTAGAGGAAGGAATTCCTGAAGCTTTCTTT. The rearrangement joins TRBV13 to TRBJ1-1; D is ambiguous. CDR1 and CDR2 (germline): PRHDT, FYEKMQ (reference sequence). Deletions cut 1 base from V and 6 bases from J, with 12 bases between. The CDR3 sequence is 14 residues long.

The CDR3 is CASSLFLDMLDNEQFF. As DNA, the CDR3 is TGTGCCAGCAGCTTGTTCTTAGACATGTTAGACAATGAGCAGTTCTTC. This chain links TRBV5-6 with TRBJ2-1; no reliable D call. Trimming took off 1 base at V and 5 bases at J, with 16 bases between the two ends. The CDR3 covers 16 residues. CDR1 SGHDT and CDR2 YYEEEE come from the germline V gene. The full variable domain, rest sourced from reference TRBV5-6 and TRBJ2-1, is DAGVTQSPTHLIKTRGQQVTLRCSPKSGHDTVSWYQQALGQGPQFIFQYYEEEERQRGNFPDRFSGHQFPNYSSELNVNALLLGDSALYLCASSLFLDMLDNEQFFGPGTRLTVL.

The V gene is TRBV7-8, the J gene TRBJ1-1; the D is unclear. Trimming removed 3 bases at V and 1 base at J, with 12 bases between. CDR1 and CDR2 (germline): SGHVS, FQNEAQ. The CDR3 runs 15 residues. CDR3 in amino acids: CASSLRSARNTEAFF. The CDR3 DNA is TGTGCCAGCAGCTTGCGCAGCGCGCGGAACACTGAAGCTTTCTTT. The full variable domain, rest sourced from reference TRBV7-8 and TRBJ1-1, is GAGVSQSPRYKVAKRGQDVALRCDPISGHVSLFWYQQALGQGPEFLTYFQNEAQLDKSGLPSDRFFAERPEGSVSTLKIQRTQQEDSAVYLCASSLRSARNTEAFFGQGTRLTVV.

The chain has TRBV4-3 and TRBJ1-1; 11 bases are a match to TRBD1. The germline V gene has CDR1 LGHNA and CDR2 YSLEER. V lost 4 bases to trimming and J lost 1 base; unmatched junction nucleotides: 5. The CDR3 covers 16 residues. CDR3 sequence reads: CASSLGTGGQNTEAFF. CDR3 nucleotides: TGCGCCAGCAGCCTCGGGACAGGGGGTCAGAACACTGAAGCTTTCTTT.

The chain combines TRBV11-2 with TRBJ2-5; TRBD1 matches 9 bases. The J call is in doubt because the DNA end fits TRBJ2-7 better. The CDR3 sequence is 15 residues long. The germline V gene has CDR1 SGHAT and CDR2 FQNNGV. The CDR3 loop reads CASSHQRTGDYEQYF. The CDR3 DNA sequence: TGTGCCAGCAGCCATCAGAGGACAGGGGACTACGAGCAGTACTTC.

CDR3 coding DNA: TGTGCCAGCAGCTTACTCCGGACAGGGTCCTACGAGCAGTACTTC. Translating it yields CASSLLRTGSYEQYF. The chain links TRBV7-8 to TRBJ2-7; 8 nucleotides match TRBD1. The CDR3 spans 15 residues. Looked up from germline, CDR1 is SGHVS and CDR2 is FQNEAQ. V was clipped by 2 bases and J by 1 base; unmatched bases: 4. Looking up the rest from reference TRBV7-8 and TRBJ2-7 gives the full variable domain: GAGVSQSPRYKVAKRGQDVALRCDPISGHVSLFWYQQALGQGPEFLTYFQNEAQLDKSGLPSDRFFAERPEGSVSTLKIQRTQQEDSAVYLCASSLLRTGSYEQYFGPGTRLTVT.

The chain recombines TRBV27 with TRBJ2-3; 9 nucleotides line up with TRBD2. Germline CDR1 and CDR2: MNHEY and SMNVEV (reference sequence). J lost 6 bases, V lost 6 bases, and 10 bases had no gene match. The CDR3 totals 15 residues. DNA for the CDR3: TGTGCCAGCAGCCCTCCAGCGGGGGGTTCTGATACGCAGTATTTT. This translates into CASSPPAGGSDTQYF.

This chain connects TRBV29-1 to TRBJ1-1; the D is unclear. This CDR3 contains 14 residues. The V gene lost 6 bases and the J gene lost 5 bases, with 19 bases spanning the gap. In germline, CDR1 is SQVTM, CDR2 ANQGSEA. Here the CDR3 reads CSVLRAFPRTEAFF. The CDR3 DNA follows: TGCAGCGTCCTTAGGGCCTTTCCCAGGACTGAAGCTTTCTTT. Full variable domain (missing parts from reference TRBV29-1 and TRBJ1-1): SAVISQKPSRDICQRGTSLTIQCQVDSQVTMMFWYRQQPGQSLTLIATANQGSEATYESGFVIDKFPISRPNLTFSTLTVSNMSPEDSSIYLCSVLRAFPRTEAFFGQGTRLTVV.

The chain links TRBV27 to TRBJ2-6; the D is unclear. Germline V lookup: CDR1 MNHEY, CDR2 SMNVEV (reference sequence). The CDR3 is 15 residues long. Trimming removed 3 bases at V and 1 base at J, with 7 bases between. CDR3 in amino acids: CASSLWPSGANVLTF. CDR3 bases: TGTGCCAGCAGTTTGTGGCCTTCTGGGGCCAACGTCCTGACTTTC.

The chain combines TRBV5-8 with TRBJ1-1; D is ambiguous. CDR1 and CDR2 (germline): SGHTS, YDEGEE. CDR3 length equals 14 residues. Trimming took off 0 bases at V and 1 base at J, with 7 bases between the two ends. As DNA, the CDR3 is TGTGCCAGCAGCTTGGCCTGGGGGAACACTGAAGCTTTCTTT. Its translation: CASSLAWGNTEAFF.

In its sample, this clone was seen a few times. The chain uses TRBV14 and TRBJ1-2, with D possibly being TRBD1 (5 bases). V lost 0 bases and J 8 bases, leaving 13 bases between the germline ends. Germline CDR1 is SGHDN and CDR2 is FVKESK. The CDR3 extends over 14 amino acids. CDR3 in amino acids: CASSQEPSGIGYTF. CDR3 nucleotide sequence: TGTGCCAGCAGCCAAGAGCCGTCAGGGATAGGCTACACCTTC.

This clone was detected only once. V gene TRBV2 combines with J gene TRBJ2-6; D unclear. CDR1 SNHLY and CDR2 FYNNEI come from the germline V gene. The CDR3 covers 16 residues. The germline V and J ends were trimmed by 3 bases and 0 bases, with 9 bases remaining between them. In DNA form, the CDR3 reads TGTGCCAGCAGTGACTTCAGAGGCTCTGGGGCCAACGTCCTGACTTTC. Translation gives CASSDFRGSGANVLTF.

V and J are TRBV6-5 and TRBJ2-1; 8 bases align to TRBD1. From germline, CDR1 is MNHEY and CDR2 SVGAGI. The J segment lost 8 bases and the V segment lost 6 bases, leaving 12 bases of the junction unmatched. The CDR3 length is 15 residues. CDR3 region: CASSSGQGAPDEQFF. In DNA form, the CDR3 reads TGTGCCAGCAGCTCGGGGCAGGGGGCTCCTGATGAGCAGTTCTTC.